The 32 T cell receptor beta chains listed next were all sequenced from one sample in a study of T cell responses to AZD1222 COVID-19 vaccine. Here immunoSEQ multiplex PCR was the method, and the copy in TCRdb shows in-frame clones only, minus some. The sample holds roughly 100,000 clones, 86% seen once. The specimen was peripheral blood, collected 28 days after the second dose of the MenACWY control vaccine. The receptors stem from an adult who received the MenACWY meningococcal vaccine as a control.

The chain couples TRBV18 to TRBJ2-1; D not certain. CDR3 length: 12 residues. Trimming shortened V by 4 bases and J by 6 bases, and 7 bases separated the two germline ends. Germline assignment: CDR1 KGHSH and CDR2 LQKENI. For the CDR3, the DNA is TGTGCCAGCTCACTACACGGCAATGAGCAGTTCTTC. Protein: CASSLHGNEQFF. Using reference TRBV18 and TRBJ2-1 for the parts outside the CDR3, the full variable domain is NAGVMQNPRHLVRRRGQEARLRCSPMKGHSHVYWYRQLPEEGLKFMVYLQKENIIDESGMPKERFSAEFPKEGPSILRIQQVVRGDSAAYFCASSLHGNEQFFGPGTRLTVL.

The V and J genes are TRBV20-1 and TRBJ1-4; D is ambiguous. Germline CDR1 is DFQATT and CDR2 is SNEGSKA (reference sequence). The CDR3 runs to 10 residues. V lost 5 bases, J lost 10 bases, and 8 bases lay in between. CDR3 sequence (DNA): TGCAGTGCTGGCTACAGAAAACTGTTTTTT. The encoded protein is CSAGYRKLFF.

The table lists this clone with a few counts. The chain has TRBV6-6 and TRBJ2-3; 13 bases fit TRBD2. The CDR3 runs 18 residues. The V and J ends lost 5 bases and 4 bases, in that order; junction bases with no gene match: 12. Looked up from germline, CDR1 is MNHNY and CDR2 is SVGAGI (reference sequence). For the CDR3, the DNA is TGTGCCAGCAGTCCCGGGACTAGCGGGACCGTACGATCAGATACGCAGTATTTT. Translation gives CASSPGTSGTVRSDTQYF.

The rearrangement joins TRBV5-4 to TRBJ1-1; possibly TRBD1 for D (5 bases). The CDR3 totals 14 residues. CDR1 is SGHNT, CDR2 YYREEE, per germline (reference sequence). V was clipped by 3 bases and J by 1 base, with 10 bases between them. As DNA, the CDR3 is TGTGCCAGCAGCTCGTTCGGGGGGAACACTGAAGCTTTCTTT. It yields the protein CASSSFGGNTEAFF.

The chain joins TRBV7-2 to TRBJ1-3; tentative D call: TRBD1 (5 bases). Germline V CDR1 and CDR2: SGHTA, FQGNSA. This CDR3 spans 18 amino acids. V gave up 5 bases and J gave up 0 bases, with 20 bases separating them. The CDR3 loop is CASSPQSPRASSGNTIYF. In DNA, the CDR3 is TGTGCCAGCAGCCCCCAGTCCCCCAGGGCCTCCTCTGGAAACACCATATATTTT. The full variable domain, completed using reference TRBV7-2 and TRBJ1-3, is GAGVSQSPSNKVTEKGKDVELRCDPISGHTALYWYRQSLGQGLEFLIYFQGNSAPDKSGLPSDRFSAERTGGSVSTLTIQRTQQEDSAVYLCASSPQSPRASSGNTIYFGEGSWLTVV.

The V call is TRBV7-6, the J call TRBJ2-7; TRBD1 agrees at 8 bases. The trim removed 1 base at V and 4 bases at J, leaving 3 bases unmatched. CDR1 is SGHVS and CDR2 is FNYEAQ in the germline V gene. The CDR3 has 14 amino acids. CDR3 loop: CASSLDQGAYEQYF. The CDR3 coding sequence is TGTGCCAGCAGCTTAGATCAGGGGGCATACGAGCAGTACTTC.

The CDR3 DNA reads as TGTGCCAGCAGCCAAGAGACTGAGGCTAACTATGGCTACACCTTC. It encodes CASSQETEANYGYTF. The chain joins TRBV4-2 to TRBJ1-2; the D is unclear. Deletions cut 0 bases from V and 0 bases from J, with 8 bases between. The CDR3 is made up of 15 amino acids. Germline CDR1 reads LGHNA; CDR2 reads YNFKEQ.

The V gene is TRBV19, the J gene TRBJ1-2; perhaps TRBD1 as D (5 bases). The germline CDR1 and CDR2 sequences are LNHDA and SQIVND (reference sequence). The CDR3 has 12 amino acids. Between the trimmed V and J ends, which lost 5 bases and 2 bases, there was a span of 6 bases. DNA for the CDR3: TGTGCCAGTAGTTCAGGGAACTATGGCTACACCTTC. This encodes CASSSGNYGYTF.

This chain links TRBV19 with TRBJ1-2; no clear D. Trimming took off 3 bases at V and 5 bases at J, with 4 bases between the two ends. CDR3 length equals 11 residues. CDR1 is LNHDA and CDR2 is SQIVND in the germline V gene (reference sequence). As DNA, the CDR3 is TGTGCCAGTAGTATGCATTATGGCTACACCTTC. Its translation is CASSMHYGYTF.

This clone was found once. The junction differs from germline at one of its ends, possibly a read error. This chain joins TRBV4-1 and TRBJ2-7; 9 nucleotides match TRBD2. This CDR3 has 15 amino acids. Per the germline V gene, CDR1 is MGHRA and CDR2 is YSYEKL. CDR3 residues: CASSTTGTSSHEQYF. The CDR3 DNA is TGCGCCAGCAGTACCACCGGGACTAGCTCCCACGAGCAGTACTTC.

The chain employs TRBV7-9 and TRBJ1-5; TRBD1 might be the D (5 bases). V was shortened by 9 bases and J by 0 bases, with 12 bases between the two germline ends. The V gene's germline CDR1 is SEHNR and CDR2 FQNEAQ (reference sequence). The CDR3 is made up of 14 amino acids. CDR3 region: CASGARNSNQPQHF. The CDR3 DNA reads as TGTGCCAGTGGGGCGCGGAATAGCAATCAGCCCCAGCATTTT. Filled out from reference TRBV7-9 and TRBJ1-5, the complete variable domain reads DTGVSQNPRHKITKRGQNVTFRCDPISEHNRLYWYRQTLGQGPEFLTYFQNEAQLEKSRLLSDRFSAERPKGSFSTLEIQRTEQGDSAMYLCASGARNSNQPQHFGDGTRLSIL.

The chain uses TRBV6-5 and TRBJ1-1; no clear D gene. The CDR3 consists of 14 residues. The V gene's germline CDR1 is MNHEY and CDR2 SVGAGI. The germline V and J ends were trimmed by 11 bases and 4 bases, with 20 bases remaining between them. The CDR3 here is CAATSAGIGTEAFF. CDR3 in DNA: TGTGCCGCTACCTCGGCGGGCATAGGCACTGAAGCTTTCTTT.

This clone was detected only once. This chain links TRBV7-9 with TRBJ1-1; possible D gene TRBD1, 5 bases. From germline, CDR1 is SEHNR and CDR2 FQNEAQ (reference sequence). Trimming stripped 5 bases from V and 5 bases from J, with 9 bases between. The CDR3 runs to 12 residues. The CDR3 region is CASSPGGTEAFF. The CDR3 coding sequence is TGTGCCAGCAGCCCGGGGGGAACTGAAGCTTTCTTT.

The genes are TRBV28 and TRBJ1-1; tentatively, D is TRBD1 (6 bases). The V gene's germline CDR1 is MDHEN and CDR2 SYDVKM. Trimming left V 2 bases short and J 1 base short, with 26 bases between. The CDR3 covers 20 residues. Written as DNA, the CDR3 is TGTGCCAGCAGTTTAAGGAGTTTTTCAAGGGGGTTCTACGGGAACACTGAAGCTTTCTTT. Protein product: CASSLRSFSRGFYGNTEAFF.

This chain connects TRBV19 to TRBJ1-4, with D hard to call. Germline lookup yields CDR1 LNHDA and CDR2 SQIVND (reference sequence). The length of the CDR3 is 20 residues. The V end lost 3 bases, the J end lost 0 bases, and 23 bases lay between the germline ends. CDR3 DNA: TGTGCCAGTAGTATTGCCCGTCGGGTCAGCTTCATCGCAACTAATGAAAAACTGTTTTTT. It encodes CASSIARRVSFIATNEKLFF.

The chain combines TRBV7-2 with TRBJ1-2; 8 positions match TRBD1. The CDR3 has 14 amino acids. Germline assignment: CDR1 SGHTA and CDR2 FQGNSA. The J segment lost 8 bases and the V segment lost 5 bases, leaving 10 bases of the junction unmatched. CDR3 sequence: CASSPRTGQGGYTF. The CDR3 DNA reads as TGTGCCAGCAGCCCACGGACAGGGCAGGGAGGCTACACCTTC.

The gene calls are TRBV12-5 and TRBJ2-3; 9 nucleotides match TRBD1. With 6 bases clipped from V and 7 bases from J, the junction kept 11 bases outside the gene matches. The CDR3 runs to 15 residues. CDR1 and CDR2 (germline): LGHNT, FRNRAP. Written as DNA, the CDR3 is TGTGCTAGTGGACCTGGGACAGGGAATAGGAATACGCAGTATTTT. Residues: CASGPGTGNRNTQYF.

The CDR3 DNA sequence: TGCGCCAGCAGCCTCGAGGGGGCCCCTCGCTCCGCTGAAGCTTTCTTT. The encoded protein is CASSLEGAPRSAEAFF. The V call is TRBV4-1, the J call TRBJ1-1; 7 nucleotides line up with TRBD1. CDR1 is MGHRA and CDR2 is YSYEKL in the germline V gene. V gave up 4 bases and J gave up 6 bases; unmatched junction bases: 14. CDR3 size: 16 residues.

The chain employs TRBV3-1 (or the pseudogene TRBV3-2) and TRBJ2-2, with D unresolved. V lost 4 bases, J lost 5 bases, and 8 bases lay in between. This CDR3 spans 13 amino acids. The germline CDR1 and CDR2 sequences are LGHDT and YNNKEL (reference sequence). In nucleotides, the CDR3 is TGTGCCAGCAGCCGACCAGCGACCGGGGAGCTGTTTTTT. Translating it yields CASSRPATGELFF.

This chain uses TRBV5-6 with TRBJ2-7; 12 bases map to TRBD1. Per germline, CDR1 SGHDT and CDR2 YYEEEE. This CDR3 spans 16 amino acids. Trimming took 0 bases from V and 4 from J; bases not matched to a gene: 5. The CDR3 DNA follows: TGTGCCAGCAGCTTGGCGGGGACAGGGGGCGGGTACGAGCAGTACTTC. Protein sequence: CASSLAGTGGGYEQYF. The complete variable domain, with remaining parts taken from reference TRBV5-6 and TRBJ2-7, reads DAGVTQSPTHLIKTRGQQVTLRCSPKSGHDTVSWYQQALGQGPQFIFQYYEEEERQRGNFPDRFSGHQFPNYSSELNVNALLLGDSALYLCASSLAGTGGGYEQYFGPGTRLTVT.

The rearrangement uses TRBV7-2 and TRBJ2-1; D is perhaps TRBD2 (7 bases). Germline V lookup: CDR1 SGHTA, CDR2 FQGNSA. Trimming took off 3 bases at V and 6 bases at J, with 12 bases between the two ends. This CDR3 is 14 amino acids long. CDR3 in amino acids: CASSLGGGVNEQFF. In nucleotides, the CDR3 is TGTGCCAGCAGCTTGGGAGGGGGGGTCAATGAGCAGTTCTTC.

The V gene is TRBV7-8, the J gene TRBJ2-3, with 11 bases identical to TRBD2. This CDR3 is built from 15 residues. The V gene end was trimmed by 4 bases and the J gene end by 5 bases; junction bases not matched to a gene: 5. Germline CDR1 SGHVS, CDR2 FQNEAQ. The CDR3 DNA follows: TGTGCCAGCAGCTCTTTAGCGGGGGGGCTAGATACGCAGTATTTT. This codes for CASSSLAGGLDTQYF. Full variable domain (rest looked up from reference TRBV7-8 and TRBJ2-3): GAGVSQSPRYKVAKRGQDVALRCDPISGHVSLFWYQQALGQGPEFLTYFQNEAQLDKSGLPSDRFFAERPEGSVSTLKIQRTQQEDSAVYLCASSSLAGGLDTQYFGPGTRLTVL.

The J gene is TRBJ2-1, the V gene TRBV30; D is uncertain. Germline CDR1 GTSNPN, CDR2 SVGIG (reference sequence). The CDR3 runs to 13 residues. Trimming removed 0 bases at V and 12 bases at J, with 15 bases between. The DNA for the CDR3 is TGTGCCTGGAGTGTACCGCCCAATCGTGGGCAGTTCTTC. Its protein product is CAWSVPPNRGQFF.

This chain joins TRBV14 and TRBJ2-2, with TRBD1 matching over 8 bases. With 3 bases clipped from V and 6 bases from J, the junction kept 6 bases outside the gene matches. The CDR3 sequence is 15 residues long. Germline CDR1 reads SGHDN; CDR2 reads FVKESK. CDR3 sequence: CASSQWTGIPGELFF. The DNA of the CDR3 is TGTGCCAGCAGCCAGTGGACAGGGATCCCCGGGGAGCTGTTTTTT.

This sequence joins TRBV30 and TRBJ2-2; TRBD2 matches at 7 bases. CDR3 size: 16 residues. V lost 0 bases to trimming and J lost 5 bases; unmatched junction nucleotides: 9. CDR1 is GTSNPN, CDR2 SVGIG, per germline (reference sequence). CDR3 nucleotide sequence: TGTGCCTGGAGTGTACCGGGAGGCCAGGTAACCGGGGAGCTGTTTTTT. Translated: CAWSVPGGQVTGELFF.

The V call is TRBV29-1, the J call TRBJ2-3; D not resolved. The CDR3 length is 13 residues. Germline V gene data show CDR1 as SQVTM and CDR2 as ANQGSEA. Trimming left V 2 bases short and J 3 bases short, with 9 bases between. CDR3 bases: TGCAGCGTTGAATTTGGGTTGACAGATACGCAGTATTTT. Encoded protein: CSVEFGLTDTQYF.

The chain recombines TRBV2 with TRBJ1-2; 8 bases are shared with TRBD1. Germline V gives CDR1 SNHLY, CDR2 FYNNEI. The CDR3 runs to 14 residues. Trimming cost V 2 bases and J 4 bases; bases outside gene matches: 3. Here the CDR3 reads CASSELDRGYGYTF. Written as DNA, the CDR3 is TGTGCCAGCAGTGAACTCGACAGGGGCTATGGCTACACCTTC.

CDR3 DNA: TGTGCCAGCAGTCTGATTCATACGGATGGCTACACCTTC. Residues: CASSLIHTDGYTF. The rearrangement joins TRBV12-3 or TRBV12-4 to TRBJ1-2; D uncertain. The CDR3 spans 13 residues. V was shortened by 5 bases and J by 6 bases, with 13 bases between the two germline ends.

The chain combines TRBV6-7 with TRBJ2-7; TRBD1 agrees at 9 bases. TRBV6-7 is labeled an ORF, and its function is uncertain. After removal of 2 bases from V and 0 bases from J, the junction contained 2 bases not matched to a gene. The CDR3 length is 15 residues. Here the CDR3 DNA reads TGTGCCAGCAGTTACCCGGGACAGGGCTCCTACGAGCAGTACTTC. This translates into CASSYPGQGSYEQYF.

This sequence joins TRBV7-9 and TRBJ1-4, with D possibly matching TRBD1 (6 bases). V shed 6 bases and J shed 0 bases, with 20 bases lying between them. This CDR3 has 18 residues. Germline V gene data show CDR1 as SEHNR and CDR2 as FQNEAQ (reference sequence). CDR3 residues: CASSLPGQQVATNEKLFF. The CDR3 DNA reads as TGTGCCAGCAGTCTTCCCGGACAGCAGGTTGCAACTAATGAAAAACTGTTTTTT.

Concerning this clone itself: The same CDR3 also results from other DNA sequences found in this sample. J is TRBJ1-6 and V is TRBV7-2, with no clear D. This CDR3 comprises 13 residues. CDR1 is SGHTA, CDR2 FQGNSA, per germline. Trimming took 1 base from V and 6 from J, leaving 4 bases between them. CDR3 DNA: TGTGCCAGCAGCTTAGGTCTTAATTCACCCCTCCACTTT. This sequence encodes CASSLGLNSPLHF.

The V gene is TRBV11-2, the J gene TRBJ2-7, with D possibly being TRBD1 (6 bases). This CDR3 region has 15 residues. Trimming removed 5 bases at V and 4 bases at J, with 18 bases between. Germline V gives CDR1 SGHAT, CDR2 FQNNGV. CDR3 region: CASSRIPGTTYEQYF. CDR3 bases: TGTGCCAGCAGCCGTATCCCCGGGACAACTTACGAGCAGTACTTC.